The T cell receptor beta chain under discussion was sequenced for a study of early T cells in non-severe SARS-CoV-2 infection (dated by TCRdb to the early 2020s). Regarding the research as a whole: Bulk RNA from unsorted whole blood was used for TCR sequencing, so alpha and beta chains could not be paired. Paper-wide results and their limitations: VDJdb matching was skewed toward anti-spike CD8 responses, so virus-specific expansions were likely underestimated and private and CD4 specificities were missed.

This was a case-control study nested in a cohort of healthcare workers in London, UK, who had nasopharyngeal swab PCR tests and blood samples taken every week. Healthcare workers were recruited during the week of the UK lockdown, between 23 and 31 March 2020, and followed weekly for up to about 15 weeks. The CDR3, cysteine through phenylalanine, is 13 amino acids long. The DNA shown is the 39-base CDR3, in frame from base 1. CDR1 SGHAT and CDR2 FQNNGV are derived from the germline V gene. At the junction V is shortened by 5 bases and J by 13 bases; bases outside the gene matches: 8. The library was prepared using 5' RACE. TCRdb names NextSeq 500 as the instrument used. To correct for sequencing error and PCR bias, the TCR library protocol tagged individual cDNA molecules with unique molecular identifiers. TCR alpha and beta chains were both sequenced, and the abundances of alpha and beta sequences in each sample were closely correlated with each other. Regarding the original processing steps: Decombinator V4 was used to annotate TCR sequences for V gene, J gene and CDR3. TCRs were defined as expanded if a significant change between any two time points was detected under a Poisson model with p below 0.0001. Abundances of TCRs were expressed as counts per million after normalisation to the total number of TCRs sequenced in each sample. MAIT TCRs were defined by TRAV1-2 paired with TRAJ12, TRAJ20 or TRAJ33, and iNKT TCRs by TRAV10 paired with TRAJ18. VDJdb, accessed on 1 November 2021, was searched for TCRs annotated for CMV, EBV and SARS-CoV-2, and TCRs annotated for more than one antigen were excluded. The public reads were run again by TCRdb, first through fastp at Q25 and then through MiXCR, and only productive beta chains were kept. Each entry merges the rows of one CDR3 protein and shows their most common DNA and genes. The V and J calls and clone size come from TCRdb's table, not from the authors' own analysis. This sample lists 60,000 or so distinct CDR3 sequences; around 13% were detected once. The top ten clones comprise roughly 4.5% of the sample.

At least ten counts were recorded for this clonotype. Its antigen is unknown. Base qualities were left out, and no much larger clone turns up one base away. This TCR derives from an adult who was a healthcare worker with PCR-confirmed SARS-CoV-2 infection or an uninfected control (not recorded which). Sequenced: whole blood. The chain employs TRBV11-2 and TRBJ2-1; 10 central bases correspond to TRBD2. The CDR3 region reads CASSQGTSVNQFF. At the DNA level, the sequence is TGTGCCAGCAGCCAGGGGACTAGCGTTAATCAGTTCTTC.